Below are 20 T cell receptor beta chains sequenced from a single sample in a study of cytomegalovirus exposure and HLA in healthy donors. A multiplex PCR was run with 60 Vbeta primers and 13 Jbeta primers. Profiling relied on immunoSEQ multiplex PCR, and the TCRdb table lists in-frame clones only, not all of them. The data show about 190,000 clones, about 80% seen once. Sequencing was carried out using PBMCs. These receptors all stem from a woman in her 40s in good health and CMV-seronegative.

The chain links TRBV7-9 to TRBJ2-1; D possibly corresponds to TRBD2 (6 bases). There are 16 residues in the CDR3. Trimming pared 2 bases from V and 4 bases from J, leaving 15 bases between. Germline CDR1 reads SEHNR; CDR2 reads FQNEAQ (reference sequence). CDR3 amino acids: CASSLSGRGPYNEQFF. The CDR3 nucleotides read TGTGCCAGCAGCTTATCCGGGCGGGGACCTTACAATGAGCAGTTCTTC.

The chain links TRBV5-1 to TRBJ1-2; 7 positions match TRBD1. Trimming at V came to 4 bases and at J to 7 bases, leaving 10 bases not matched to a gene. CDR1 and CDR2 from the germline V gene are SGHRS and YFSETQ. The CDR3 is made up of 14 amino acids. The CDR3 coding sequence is TGCGCCAGCAGCGATTCGACAGGGACTCGTGGCTACACCTTC. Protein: CASSDSTGTRGYTF.

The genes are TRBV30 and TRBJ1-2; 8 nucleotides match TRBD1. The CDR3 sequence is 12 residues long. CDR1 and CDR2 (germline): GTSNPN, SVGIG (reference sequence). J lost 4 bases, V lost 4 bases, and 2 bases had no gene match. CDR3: CAWKQGVYGYTF. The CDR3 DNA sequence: TGTGCCTGGAAACAGGGGGTCTATGGCTACACCTTC.

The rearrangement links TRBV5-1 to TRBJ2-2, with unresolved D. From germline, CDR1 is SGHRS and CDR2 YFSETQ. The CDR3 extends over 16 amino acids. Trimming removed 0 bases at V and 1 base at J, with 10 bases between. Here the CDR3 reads CASSLVGLGNTGELFF. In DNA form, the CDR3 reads TGCGCCAGCAGCTTGGTCGGGTTGGGGAACACCGGGGAGCTGTTTTTT.

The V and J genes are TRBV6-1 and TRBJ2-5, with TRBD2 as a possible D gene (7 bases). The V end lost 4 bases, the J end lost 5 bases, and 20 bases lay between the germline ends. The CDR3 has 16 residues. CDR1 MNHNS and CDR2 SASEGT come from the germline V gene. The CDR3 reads CASSAEGELARETQYF. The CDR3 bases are TGTGCCAGCAGTGCCGAGGGGGAACTAGCGAGGGAGACCCAGTACTTC.

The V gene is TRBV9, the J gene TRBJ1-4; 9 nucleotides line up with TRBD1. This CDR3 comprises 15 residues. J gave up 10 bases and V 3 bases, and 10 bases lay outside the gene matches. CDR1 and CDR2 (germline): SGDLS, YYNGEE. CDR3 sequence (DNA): TGTGCCAGCAGCGCACAGGGGGCAGGTATTAGAAAACTGTTTTTT. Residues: CASSAQGAGIRKLFF.

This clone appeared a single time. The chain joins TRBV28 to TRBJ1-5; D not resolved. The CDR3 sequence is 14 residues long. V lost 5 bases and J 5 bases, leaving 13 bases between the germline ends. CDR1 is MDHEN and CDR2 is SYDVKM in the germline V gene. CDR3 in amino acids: CASSPQEGDQPQHF. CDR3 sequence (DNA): TGTGCCAGCAGTCCGCAAGAGGGTGATCAGCCCCAGCATTTT.

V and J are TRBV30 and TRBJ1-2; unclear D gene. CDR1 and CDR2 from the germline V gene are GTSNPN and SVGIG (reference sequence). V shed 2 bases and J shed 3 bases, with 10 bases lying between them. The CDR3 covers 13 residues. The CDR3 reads CAWSFGEYYGYTF. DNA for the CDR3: TGTGCCTGGAGTTTCGGGGAGTACTATGGCTACACCTTC.

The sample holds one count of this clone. CDR3 sequence: CASSLRTGGTDTQYF. CDR3 sequence (DNA): TGTGCCAGCAGTTTAAGGACAGGGGGAACAGATACGCAGTATTTT. The chain carries TRBV28 and TRBJ2-3, with TRBD1 matching 10 bases. The V segment lost 2 bases and the J segment 3 bases; nucleotides outside the gene matches: 2. CDR1 is MDHEN, CDR2 SYDVKM, per germline. The CDR3 is made up of 15 amino acids.

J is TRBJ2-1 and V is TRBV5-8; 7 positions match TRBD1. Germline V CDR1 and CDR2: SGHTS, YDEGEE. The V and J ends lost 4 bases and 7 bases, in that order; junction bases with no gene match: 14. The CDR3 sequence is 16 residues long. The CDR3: CASSKNRGVIFNEQFF. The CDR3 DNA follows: TGTGCCAGCAGCAAAAACAGGGGAGTAATTTTTAATGAGCAGTTCTTC.

This CDR3 is CASSLDRALEQYF. The CDR3 DNA reads as TGTGCCAGCAGCTTAGACAGAGCACTCGAGCAGTACTTC. V and J are TRBV7-2 and TRBJ2-7, with no clear D. This CDR3 spans 13 amino acids. Germline CDR1 reads SGHTA; CDR2 reads FQGNSA. Trimming took off 1 base at V and 6 bases at J, with 10 bases between the two ends.

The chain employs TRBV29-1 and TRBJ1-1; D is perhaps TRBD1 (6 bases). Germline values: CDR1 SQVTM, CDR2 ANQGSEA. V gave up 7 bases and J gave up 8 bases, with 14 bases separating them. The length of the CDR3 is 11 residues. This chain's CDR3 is CSGNRASEAFF. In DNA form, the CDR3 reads TGCAGCGGCAACAGGGCTTCGGAAGCTTTCTTT.

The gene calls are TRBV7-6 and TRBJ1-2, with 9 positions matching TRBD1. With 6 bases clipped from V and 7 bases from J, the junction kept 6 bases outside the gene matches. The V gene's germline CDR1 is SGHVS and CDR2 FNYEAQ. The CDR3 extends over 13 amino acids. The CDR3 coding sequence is TGTGCCAGCAGACCGGACAGGGGAAGTGGCTACACCTTC. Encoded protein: CASRPDRGSGYTF.

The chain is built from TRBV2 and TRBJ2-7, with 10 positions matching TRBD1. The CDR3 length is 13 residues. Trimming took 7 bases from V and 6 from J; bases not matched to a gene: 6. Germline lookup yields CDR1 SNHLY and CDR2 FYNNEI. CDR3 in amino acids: CASIRDRGGEQYF. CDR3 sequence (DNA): TGTGCCAGCATTAGGGACAGGGGCGGCGAGCAGTACTTC.

As DNA, the CDR3 is TGTGCCAGCAGTACACTAGCGGGAGTCTTAGATACGCAGTATTTT. Protein: CASSTLAGVLDTQYF. This rearrangement joins TRBV7-3 to TRBJ2-3, with 11 bases matching TRBD2. Germline lookup yields CDR1 SGHTA and CDR2 FQGTGA. The length of the CDR3 is 15 residues. V was pared by 6 bases and J by 5 bases, with 7 bases of the junction left unmatched.

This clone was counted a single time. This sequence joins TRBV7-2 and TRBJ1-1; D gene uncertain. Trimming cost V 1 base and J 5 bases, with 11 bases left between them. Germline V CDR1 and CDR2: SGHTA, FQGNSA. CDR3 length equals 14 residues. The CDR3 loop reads CASSLVPGMTEAFF. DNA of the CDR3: TGTGCCAGCAGCTTAGTCCCAGGCATGACTGAAGCTTTCTTT.

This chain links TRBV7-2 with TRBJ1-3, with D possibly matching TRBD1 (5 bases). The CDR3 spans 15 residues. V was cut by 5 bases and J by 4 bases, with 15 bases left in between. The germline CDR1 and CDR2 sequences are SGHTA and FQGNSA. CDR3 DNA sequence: TGTGCCAGCAGCATTGGGGCGGGGTCCGGAAACACCATATATTTT. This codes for CASSIGAGSGNTIYF.

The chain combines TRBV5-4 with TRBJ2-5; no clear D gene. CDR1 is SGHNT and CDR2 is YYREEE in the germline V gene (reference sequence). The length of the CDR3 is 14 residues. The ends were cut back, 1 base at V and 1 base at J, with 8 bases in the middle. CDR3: CASSLWAAQETQYF. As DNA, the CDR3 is TGTGCCAGCAGCTTGTGGGCAGCCCAAGAGACCCAGTACTTC.

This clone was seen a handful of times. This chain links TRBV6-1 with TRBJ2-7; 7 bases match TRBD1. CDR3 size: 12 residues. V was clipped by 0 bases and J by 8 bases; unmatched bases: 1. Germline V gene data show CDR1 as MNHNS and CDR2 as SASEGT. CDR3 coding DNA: TGTGCCAGCAGTGAAGCAGGGGGCCAGCAGTACTTC. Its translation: CASSEAGGQQYF.

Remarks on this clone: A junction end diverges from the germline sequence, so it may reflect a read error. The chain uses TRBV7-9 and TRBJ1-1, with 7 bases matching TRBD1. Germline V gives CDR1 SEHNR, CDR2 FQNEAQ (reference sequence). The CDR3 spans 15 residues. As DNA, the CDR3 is TGTTCCAGCAGCCTAGAGGGCAGGGGGACGACTGAAGCTTTCTTT. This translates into CSSSLEGRGTTEAFF.